This TCR beta chain was retrieved from a study of cytomegalovirus exposure and HLA in healthy donors. Amplification used 60 Vbeta primers and 13 Jbeta primers. Clones were read by immunoSEQ multiplex PCR, and TCRdb kept only the in-frame ones, dropping some. The table has around 150,000 clones, about three quarters seen once; the top ten hold roughly 4%. This CDR3 is built from 19 residues. The germline V and J ends were trimmed by 2 bases and 5 bases, with 25 bases remaining between them. The germline V gene has CDR1 MNHEY and CDR2 SMNVEV (reference sequence). The sequenced sample consisted of PBMCs. The sequence came from a young man in good health and CMV-seronegative. The chain is built from TRBV27 and TRBJ1-5, with D tentatively TRBD1 (6 bases). CDR3 protein: CASSLVPLQGPRIYQPQHF. The CDR3 region has the DNA TGTGCCAGCAGTTTAGTTCCCTTACAGGGACCCCGAATCTATCAGCCCCAGCATTTT.